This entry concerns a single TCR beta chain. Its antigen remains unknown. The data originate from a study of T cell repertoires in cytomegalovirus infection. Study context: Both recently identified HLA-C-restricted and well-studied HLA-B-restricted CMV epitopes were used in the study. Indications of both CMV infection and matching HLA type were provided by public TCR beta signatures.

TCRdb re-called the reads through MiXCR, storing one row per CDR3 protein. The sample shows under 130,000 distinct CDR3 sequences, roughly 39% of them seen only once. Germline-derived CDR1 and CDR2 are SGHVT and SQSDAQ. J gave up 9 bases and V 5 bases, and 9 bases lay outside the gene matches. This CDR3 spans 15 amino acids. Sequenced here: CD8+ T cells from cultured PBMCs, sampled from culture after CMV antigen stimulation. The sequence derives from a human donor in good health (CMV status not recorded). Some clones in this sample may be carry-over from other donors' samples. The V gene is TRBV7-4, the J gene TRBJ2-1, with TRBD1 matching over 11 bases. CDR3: CASSEARGQGGEQFF. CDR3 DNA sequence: TGTGCCAGCAGCGAGGCCAGGGGACAGGGGGGTGAGCAGTTCTTC.